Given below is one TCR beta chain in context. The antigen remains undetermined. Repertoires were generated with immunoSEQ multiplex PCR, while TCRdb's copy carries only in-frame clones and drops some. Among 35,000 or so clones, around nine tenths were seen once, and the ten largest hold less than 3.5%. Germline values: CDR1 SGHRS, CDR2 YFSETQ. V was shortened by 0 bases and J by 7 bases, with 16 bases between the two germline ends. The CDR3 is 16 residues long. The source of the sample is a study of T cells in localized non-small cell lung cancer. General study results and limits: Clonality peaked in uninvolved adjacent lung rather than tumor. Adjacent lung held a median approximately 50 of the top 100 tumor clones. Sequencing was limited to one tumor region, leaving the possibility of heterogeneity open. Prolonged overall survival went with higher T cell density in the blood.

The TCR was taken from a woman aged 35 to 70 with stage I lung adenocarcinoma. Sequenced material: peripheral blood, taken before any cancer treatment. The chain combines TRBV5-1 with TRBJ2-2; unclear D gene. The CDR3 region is CASSLEGGRWGGELFF. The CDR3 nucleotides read TGCGCCAGCAGCTTGGAAGGCGGCAGGTGGGGCGGGGAGCTGTTTTTT.